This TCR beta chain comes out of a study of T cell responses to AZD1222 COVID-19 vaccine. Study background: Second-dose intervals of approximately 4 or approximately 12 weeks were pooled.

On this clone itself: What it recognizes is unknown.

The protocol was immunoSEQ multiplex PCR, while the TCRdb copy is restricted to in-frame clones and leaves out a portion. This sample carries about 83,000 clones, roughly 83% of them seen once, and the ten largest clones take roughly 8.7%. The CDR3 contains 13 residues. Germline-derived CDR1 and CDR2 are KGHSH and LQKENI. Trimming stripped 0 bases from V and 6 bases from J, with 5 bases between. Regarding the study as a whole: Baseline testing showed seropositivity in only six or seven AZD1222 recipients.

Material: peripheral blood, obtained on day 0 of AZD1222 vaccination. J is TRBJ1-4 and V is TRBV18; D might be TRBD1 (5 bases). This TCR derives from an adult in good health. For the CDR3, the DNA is TGTGCCAGCTCACCACCAGGGGATGAAAAACTGTTTTTT. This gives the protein CASSPPGDEKLFF.